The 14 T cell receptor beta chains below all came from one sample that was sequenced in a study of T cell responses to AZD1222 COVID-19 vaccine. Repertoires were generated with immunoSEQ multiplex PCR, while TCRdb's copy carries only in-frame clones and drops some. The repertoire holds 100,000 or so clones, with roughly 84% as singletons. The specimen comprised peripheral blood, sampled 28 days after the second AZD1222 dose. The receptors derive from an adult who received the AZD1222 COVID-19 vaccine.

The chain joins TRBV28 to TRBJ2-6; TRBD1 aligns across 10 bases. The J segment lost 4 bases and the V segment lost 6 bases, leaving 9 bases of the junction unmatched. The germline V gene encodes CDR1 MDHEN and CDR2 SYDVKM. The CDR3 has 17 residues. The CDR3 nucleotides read TGTGCCAGCAGCCCGGGACAGGGGAAGTCCGGGGCCAACGTCCTGACTTTC. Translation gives CASSPGQGKSGANVLTF. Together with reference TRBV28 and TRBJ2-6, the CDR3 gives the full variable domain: DVKVTQSSRYLVKRTGEKVFLECVQDMDHENMFWYRQDPGLGLRLIYFSYDVKMKEKGDIPEGYSVSREKKERFSLILESASTNQTSMYLCASSPGQGKSGANVLTFGAGSRLTVL.

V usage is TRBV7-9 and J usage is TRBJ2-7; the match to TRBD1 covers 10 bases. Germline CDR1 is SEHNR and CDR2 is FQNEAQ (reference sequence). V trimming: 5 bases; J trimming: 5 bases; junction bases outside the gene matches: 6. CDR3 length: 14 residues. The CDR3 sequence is CASSLRDRGHEQYF. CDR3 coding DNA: TGTGCCAGCAGCCTTAGGGACAGGGGCCACGAGCAGTACTTC.

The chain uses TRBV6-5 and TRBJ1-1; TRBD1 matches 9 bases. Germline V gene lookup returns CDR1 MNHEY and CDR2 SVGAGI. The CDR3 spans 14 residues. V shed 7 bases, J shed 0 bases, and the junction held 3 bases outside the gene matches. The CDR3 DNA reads TGTGCCAGCATTCGGACAGGGGTGAACACTGAAGCTTTCTTT. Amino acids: CASIRTGVNTEAFF.

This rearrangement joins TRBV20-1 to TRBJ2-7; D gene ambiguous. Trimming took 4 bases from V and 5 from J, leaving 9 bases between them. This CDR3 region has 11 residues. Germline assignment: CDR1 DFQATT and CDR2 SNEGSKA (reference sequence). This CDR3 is CSAIPRDEQYF. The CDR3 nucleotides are TGCAGTGCTATACCCAGAGACGAGCAGTACTTC.

The CDR3 nucleotides are TGCGCCAGCAGCCAAGGTGGGACAGGAGTTATGAAGGATCAGCCCCAGCATTTT. This sequence encodes CASSQGGTGVMKDQPQHF. J is TRBJ1-5 and V is TRBV4-1; 8 bases fit TRBD1. The CDR3 consists of 18 residues. The V segment lost 1 base and the J segment 5 bases; nucleotides outside the gene matches: 13. The germline CDR1 and CDR2 sequences are MGHRA and YSYEKL.

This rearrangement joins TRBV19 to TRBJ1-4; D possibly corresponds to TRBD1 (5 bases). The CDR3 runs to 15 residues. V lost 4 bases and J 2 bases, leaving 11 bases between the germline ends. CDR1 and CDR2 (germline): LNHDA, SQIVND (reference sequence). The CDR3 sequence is CASSNPGTTNEKLFF. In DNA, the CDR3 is TGTGCCAGTAGTAATCCGGGGACTACTAATGAAAAACTGTTTTTT.

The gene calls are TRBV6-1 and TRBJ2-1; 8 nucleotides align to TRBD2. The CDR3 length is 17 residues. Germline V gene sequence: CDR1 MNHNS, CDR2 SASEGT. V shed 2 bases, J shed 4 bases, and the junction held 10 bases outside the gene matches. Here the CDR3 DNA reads TGTGCCAGCAGTGAATGGGGTAGTAGCGGGGCTTACAATGAGCAGTTCTTC. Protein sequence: CASSEWGSSGAYNEQFF.

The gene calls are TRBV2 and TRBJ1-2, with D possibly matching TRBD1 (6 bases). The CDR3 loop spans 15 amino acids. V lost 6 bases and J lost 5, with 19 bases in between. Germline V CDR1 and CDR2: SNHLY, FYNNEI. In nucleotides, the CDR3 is TGTGCCAGCAGCGGGGTGTGGGACACAAAGTATGGCTACACCTTC. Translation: CASSGVWDTKYGYTF. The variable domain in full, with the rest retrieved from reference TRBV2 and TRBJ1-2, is EPEVTQTPSHQVTQMGQEVILRCVPISNHLYFYWYRQILGQKVEFLVSFYNNEISEKSEIFDDQFSVERPDGSNFTLKIRSTKLEDSAMYFCASSGVWDTKYGYTFGSGTRLTVV.

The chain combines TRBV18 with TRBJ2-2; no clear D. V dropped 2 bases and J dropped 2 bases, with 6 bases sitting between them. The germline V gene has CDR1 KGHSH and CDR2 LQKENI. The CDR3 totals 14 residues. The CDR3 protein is CASSPDTNTGELFF. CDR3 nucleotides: TGTGCCAGCTCACCAGACACCAACACCGGGGAGCTGTTTTTT.

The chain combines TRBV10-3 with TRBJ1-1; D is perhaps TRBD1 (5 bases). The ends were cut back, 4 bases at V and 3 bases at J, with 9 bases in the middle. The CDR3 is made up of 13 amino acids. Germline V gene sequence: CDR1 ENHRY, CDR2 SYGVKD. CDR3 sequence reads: CAISGGRDTEAFF. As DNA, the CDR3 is TGTGCCATCAGTGGGGGCAGAGACACTGAAGCTTTCTTT.

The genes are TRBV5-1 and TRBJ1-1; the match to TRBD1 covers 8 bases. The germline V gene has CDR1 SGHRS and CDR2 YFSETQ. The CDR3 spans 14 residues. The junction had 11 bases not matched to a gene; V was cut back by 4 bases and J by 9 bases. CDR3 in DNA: TGCGCCAGCAGCGGGGGACAGGTCCACGGGCAAGCTTTCTTT. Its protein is CASSGGQVHGQAFF.

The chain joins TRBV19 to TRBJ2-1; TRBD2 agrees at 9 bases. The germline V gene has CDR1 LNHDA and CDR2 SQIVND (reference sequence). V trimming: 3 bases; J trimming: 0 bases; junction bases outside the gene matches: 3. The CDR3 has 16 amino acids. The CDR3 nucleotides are TGTGCCAGTAGTATCCTAGCGGGGAGCTCCTACAATGAGCAGTTCTTC. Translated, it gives CASSILAGSSYNEQFF. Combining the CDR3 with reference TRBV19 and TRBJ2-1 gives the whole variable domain DGGITQSPKYLFRKEGQNVTLSCEQNLNHDAMYWYRQDPGQGLRLIYYSQIVNDFQKGDIAEGYSVSREKKESFPLTVTSAQKNPTAFYLCASSILAGSSYNEQFFGPGTRLTVL.

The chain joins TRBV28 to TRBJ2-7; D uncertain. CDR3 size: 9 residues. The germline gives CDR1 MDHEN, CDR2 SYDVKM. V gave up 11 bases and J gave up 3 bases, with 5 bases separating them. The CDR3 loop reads CAHLYEQYF. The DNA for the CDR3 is TGTGCCCACCTCTACGAGCAGTACTTC.

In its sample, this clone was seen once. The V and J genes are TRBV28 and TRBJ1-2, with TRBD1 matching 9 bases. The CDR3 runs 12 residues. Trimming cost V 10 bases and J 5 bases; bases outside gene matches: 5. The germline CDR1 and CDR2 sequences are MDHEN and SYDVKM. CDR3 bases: TGTGCCACAAGGACAGGGGCTTATGGCTACACCTTC. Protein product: CATRTGAYGYTF.